This passage covers 28 T cell receptor beta chains from one sample sequenced in a study of T cells in Graves' hyperthyroidism and ophthalmopathy. What was amplified from RNA transcripts were TCR beta CDR3 regions. The HTBI primer set served for first-round RT-PCR of the TCR CDR3. TCRdb re-analysed the multiplex PCR reads in MiXCR, keeping a single row per CDR3 protein. Among 460,000 or so distinct CDR3 sequences listed, over 13% were seen once. The material sequenced was blood. Source of these receptors: a woman between 18 and 29 years old with Graves' hyperthyroidism.

This clonotype was seen ten or more times. The chain is built from TRBV20-1 and TRBJ1-4; perhaps TRBD1 as D (5 bases). The ends were cut back, 0 bases at V and 4 bases at J, with 12 bases in the middle. Per germline, CDR1 DFQATT and CDR2 SNEGSKA (reference sequence). This CDR3 spans 15 amino acids. In DNA form, the CDR3 reads TGCAGTGCTAGAGACCTAGGGGCAGATAATGAAAAACTGTTTTTT. Translated: CSARDLGADNEKLFF.

This clonotype has at least ten counts. The rearrangement joins TRBV6-1 to TRBJ2-6; perhaps TRBD1 as D (6 bases). V was cut by 3 bases and J by 2 bases, with 8 bases left in between. Germline V gene lookup returns CDR1 MNHNS and CDR2 SASEGT. The CDR3 is 15 amino acids. Here the CDR3 DNA reads TGTGCCAGCAGTGATAAGGGGGCTGGGGCCAACGTCCTGACTTTC. This sequence encodes CASSDKGAGANVLTF.

The sample holds a few counts of this clonotype. The chain carries TRBV20-1 and TRBJ2-6; 8 bases are shared with TRBD2. Trimming at V came to 5 bases and at J to 2 bases, leaving 2 bases not matched to a gene. This CDR3 is built from 14 residues. Germline V gene data show CDR1 as DFQATT and CDR2 as SNEGSKA (reference sequence). CDR3 in DNA: TGCAGTGCTGGCGGGAGGCCTGGGGCCAACGTCCTGACTTTC. Translation gives CSAGGRPGANVLTF.

This clonotype was observed a handful of times. The J gene is TRBJ2-6, the V gene TRBV2, with unresolved D. V was cut by 4 bases and J by 0 bases, with 7 bases left in between. The CDR3 extends over 15 amino acids. Per the germline V gene, CDR1 is SNHLY and CDR2 is FYNNEI. CDR3 in DNA: TGTGCCAGCAGTGTCGAGAGCTCTGGGGCCAACGTCCTGACTTTC. Protein: CASSVESSGANVLTF.

This clonotype was detected a few times. The rearrangement uses TRBV28 and TRBJ2-7, with D perhaps matching TRBD2 (5 bases). V was clipped by 8 bases and J by 0 bases, with 14 bases between them. The germline gives CDR1 MDHEN, CDR2 SYDVKM. The CDR3 runs 14 residues. The CDR3 DNA reads TGTGCCAGCTCCAACCACGGGATCTCCTACGAGCAGTACTTC. Residues: CASSNHGISYEQYF. Using reference TRBV28 and TRBJ2-7 for the parts outside the CDR3, the full variable domain is DVKVTQSSRYLVKRTGEKVFLECVQDMDHENMFWYRQDPGLGLRLIYFSYDVKMKEKGDIPEGYSVSREKKERFSLILESASTNQTSMYLCASSNHGISYEQYFGPGTRLTVT.

This clonotype was counted only a few times. CDR3 region: CASSLSGHSGGAVMTEAFF. The CDR3 coding sequence is TGCGCCAGCAGCTTGTCAGGGCACTCAGGGGGCGCAGTAATGACTGAAGCTTTCTTT. The chain carries TRBV5-1 and TRBJ1-1, with 8 bases fitting TRBD1. Losses at the gene ends were 1 base for V and 5 bases for J; bases not matched to a gene: 19. The CDR3 has 19 amino acids. Germline lookup yields CDR1 SGHRS and CDR2 YFSETQ.

This clonotype appeared a few times. One end of the junction fails to match germline, which may point to a read error. The V and J genes are TRBV7-2 and TRBJ1-6, with a tentative D call TRBD1 (5 bases). Looked up from germline, CDR1 is SGHTA and CDR2 is FQGNSA. The CDR3 totals 16 residues. Here the CDR3 DNA reads TGTGCCAGCAGACCCGGGACGGGACCTAAGAATTCACCCCCCCACTTT. It encodes CASRPGTGPKNSPPHF.

This clonotype was counted ten times or more. The rearrangement joins TRBV28 to TRBJ1-5; 7 positions agree with TRBD1. Germline assignment: CDR1 MDHEN and CDR2 SYDVKM. This CDR3 contains 15 residues. Trimming removed 6 bases from V and 6 bases from J; junction bases left unmatched: 11. CDR3 sequence (DNA): TGTGCCAGCAGGTCACAGGGCCACAGGGGTCAGCCCCAGCATTTT. Translation: CASRSQGHRGQPQHF.

This clonotype occurred a few times. Just one base apart from a much larger clone, this may be a read error. The genes are TRBV2 and TRBJ2-1; TRBD1 or TRBD2 may be the D gene (5 bases each). Trimming left V 9 bases short and J 5 bases short, with 14 bases between. This CDR3 contains 13 residues. Germline CDR1 SNHLY, CDR2 FYNNEI. As DNA, the CDR3 is TGTGCCAGTCCCGGGACGGCGAACAATGAGCAGTTCTTC. The encoded protein is CASPGTANNEQFF.

This clonotype was detected a few times. The chain has TRBV3-1 and TRBJ1-1, with 7 bases aligning to TRBD1. After removal of 4 bases from V and 11 bases from J, the junction contained 13 bases not matched to a gene. The CDR3 extends over 14 amino acids. Germline assignment: CDR1 LGHDT and CDR2 YNNKEL (reference sequence). CDR3 in DNA: TGTGCCAGCAGCCCGGCTTCGACAGGGCCGGAGGCTTTCTTT. Its protein product is CASSPASTGPEAFF. The entire variable domain, with the rest obtained from reference TRBV3-1 and TRBJ1-1, is as follows: DTAVSQTPKYLVTQMGNDKSIKCEQNLGHDTMYWYKQDSKKFLKIMFSYNNKELIINETVPNRFSPKSPDKAHLNLHINSLELGDSAVYFCASSPASTGPEAFFGQGTRLTVV.

This clonotype was counted ten times or more. This chain connects TRBV7-9 to TRBJ1-2; TRBD1 aligns across 7 bases. The germline gives CDR1 SEHNR, CDR2 FQNEAQ (reference sequence). V trimming: 5 bases; J trimming: 4 bases; junction bases outside the gene matches: 13. CDR3 size: 16 residues. CDR3 sequence (DNA): TGTGCCAGCAGCCCCTTCAATCGACAGGGCCGCTATGGCTACACCTTC. It encodes CASSPFNRQGRYGYTF.

The rearrangement links TRBV7-3 to TRBJ2-3; D is perhaps TRBD1 (6 bases). The CDR3 sequence is 14 residues long. The germline CDR1 and CDR2 sequences are SGHTA and FQGTGA. The germline V and J ends were trimmed by 5 bases and 2 bases, with 11 bases remaining between them. The CDR3 here is CASSPRDITDTQYF. The CDR3 coding sequence is TGTGCCAGCAGCCCCCGGGACATCACAGATACGCAGTATTTT.

To note about this clonotype: Being one base from a much bigger clone, this may be a read error. The chain has TRBV9 and TRBJ2-3, with 8 nucleotides matching TRBD2. This CDR3 region has 13 residues. The V gene's germline CDR1 is SGDLS and CDR2 YYNGEE. The CDR3: CVSGGGDTDTQYF. CDR3 coding DNA: TGTGTCAGCGGGGGTGGCGACACAGATACGCAGTATTTT. Together with reference TRBV9 and TRBJ2-3, the CDR3 gives the full variable domain: DSGVTQTPKHLITATGQRVTLRCSPRSGDLSVYWYQQSLDQGLQFLIQYYNGEERAKGNILERFSAQQFPDLHSELNLSSLELGDSALYFCVSGGGDTDTQYFGPGTRLTVL.

This chain connects TRBV10-2 to TRBJ1-2; 7 bases agree with TRBD1. Germline lookup yields CDR1 WSHSY and CDR2 SAAADI. The CDR3 spans 13 residues. V shed 2 bases, J shed 8 bases, and the junction held 5 bases outside the gene matches. CDR3 DNA sequence: TGCGCCAGCAGTGAGCAGGGGGGCGGAGGCTACACCTTC. This translates into CASSEQGGGGYTF.

This clonotype was picked up many times. The chain couples TRBV11-3 to TRBJ2-1; no firm D call. Looked up from germline, CDR1 is SGHNT and CDR2 is YENEEA. CDR3 length: 13 amino acids. With 5 bases removed from V and 2 bases from J, the gap between germline ends came to 7 bases. CDR3 protein: CASSPGAYNEQFF. In nucleotides, the CDR3 is TGTGCCAGCAGCCCTGGGGCCTACAATGAGCAGTTCTTC.

The V and J genes are TRBV20-1 and TRBJ2-1, with D possibly matching TRBD2 (5 bases). The CDR3 runs 11 residues. The V gene's germline CDR1 is DFQATT and CDR2 SNEGSKA (reference sequence). The V end was cut by 6 bases, the J end by 9 bases, with 12 bases between. CDR3 amino acids: CSAPARVEQFF. The CDR3, as DNA: TGCAGTGCCCCAGCGCGGGTTGAGCAGTTCTTC.

This rearrangement joins TRBV4-1 to TRBJ1-2, with D perhaps TRBD1 (6 bases). V gave up 0 bases and J gave up 5 bases, with 7 bases separating them. Germline V gene sequence: CDR1 MGHRA, CDR2 YSYEKL. The CDR3 has 13 residues. CDR3 bases: TGCGCCAGCAGCCAAGATGGACAGTATGGCTACACCTTC. It is translated as CASSQDGQYGYTF.

A few counts support this clonotype. This chain uses TRBV3-1 with TRBJ1-2; D unclear. V shed 5 bases and J shed 6 bases, with 13 bases lying between them. Germline CDR1 reads LGHDT; CDR2 reads YNNKEL (reference sequence). This CDR3 is built from 13 residues. The CDR3 protein is CASSDAGPNGYTF. In nucleotides, the CDR3 is TGTGCCAGCAGCGACGCGGGCCCTAATGGCTACACCTTC.

This clonotype was found many times. The gene calls are TRBV9 and TRBJ1-4, with D unclear. Germline CDR1 and CDR2: SGDLS and YYNGEE. V was shortened by 2 bases and J by 5 bases, with 10 bases between the two germline ends. This CDR3 is built from 14 residues. This CDR3 reads CASSVRARNEKLFF. CDR3 nucleotides: TGTGCCAGCAGCGTCCGGGCAAGAAATGAAAAACTGTTTTTT.

This clonotype has a count of ten or more. The chain uses TRBV2 and TRBJ1-4; tentative D call: TRBD1 (6 bases). The CDR3 is made up of 14 amino acids. V was clipped by 5 bases and J by 5 bases, with 12 bases between them. Germline CDR1 SNHLY, CDR2 FYNNEI. In nucleotides, the CDR3 is TGTGCCAGCAGTAGAAGACAGGAGAATGAAAAACTGTTTTTT. Residues: CASSRRQENEKLFF.

At least ten counts were recorded for this clonotype. The CDR3 DNA reads as TGTGCCACCAGCAGAGTAGCGGGAGGCGTGTGGGATGAGCAGTTCTTC. Residues: CATSRVAGGVWDEQFF. The V gene is TRBV15, the J gene TRBJ2-1, with 10 bases identical to TRBD2. J gave up 8 bases and V 1 base, and 8 bases lay outside the gene matches. The CDR3 runs to 16 residues. The germline CDR1 and CDR2 sequences are LNHNV and YYDKDF (reference sequence).

This clonotype came up many times. The V gene is TRBV3-1, the J gene TRBJ2-5, with no clear D. The length of the CDR3 is 15 residues. The V gene lost 5 bases and the J gene lost 4 bases, with 17 bases spanning the gap. Germline V gene sequence: CDR1 LGHDT, CDR2 YNNKEL (reference sequence). The CDR3 DNA follows: TGTGCCAGCAGCGAAACGGGTAGTAACCGAGAGACCCAGTACTTC. As protein: CASSETGSNRETQYF.

The table lists this clonotype with many counts. The CDR3 DNA follows: TGTGCCAGCACACCGGGACCTAACTATGGCTACACCTTC. Encoded protein: CASTPGPNYGYTF. The chain couples TRBV28 to TRBJ1-2; tentatively, D is TRBD1 (5 bases). In germline, CDR1 is MDHEN, CDR2 SYDVKM. The V gene lost 7 bases and the J gene lost 0 bases, with 9 bases spanning the gap. This CDR3 is built from 13 residues.

The V call is TRBV19, the J call TRBJ2-1; 10 bases match TRBD2. The germline gives CDR1 LNHDA, CDR2 SQIVND (reference sequence). After removal of 7 bases from V and 2 bases from J, the junction contained 11 bases not matched to a gene. The CDR3 has 17 residues. Here the CDR3 DNA reads TGTGCCAGTAACGGGCCTCTAGCGGGAGTAGCCTACAATGAGCAGTTCTTC. Translation gives CASNGPLAGVAYNEQFF.

In its sample, this clonotype was seen many times. J is TRBJ2-7 and V is TRBV11-3; D remains ambiguous. This CDR3 comprises 14 residues. Trimming pared 2 bases from V and 0 bases from J, leaving 8 bases between. Germline loops: CDR1 SGHNT, CDR2 YENEEA. Written as DNA, the CDR3 is TGTGCCAGCAGCTTACTATCCATCTCCTACGAGCAGTACTTC. It encodes CASSLLSISYEQYF.

A few counts support this clonotype. This chain links TRBV20-1 with TRBJ1-2; tentatively, D is TRBD1 (6 bases). Germline CDR1 and CDR2: DFQATT and SNEGSKA (reference sequence). CDR3 length: 15 amino acids. In nucleotides, the CDR3 is TGCAGAGCCGGGGACCAGGACAGCCTTAACTATGGCTACACCTTC. Protein product: CRAGDQDSLNYGYTF.

V usage is TRBV10-3 and J usage is TRBJ1-6; 11 bases align to TRBD1. In germline, CDR1 is ENHRY, CDR2 SYGVKD. This CDR3 has 13 amino acids. Trimming removed 6 bases from V and 14 bases from J; junction bases left unmatched: 6. The CDR3 region has the DNA TGTGCCATCAGGGGACAGGGGGGTGCGGCCCTCCACTTT. It translates to CAIRGQGGAALHF.

There are a few counts of this clonotype. The V call is TRBV20-1, the J call TRBJ2-4, with TRBD2 matching 8 bases. Unmatched junction bases numbered 1, after V lost 5 bases and J lost 1 base. CDR3 length equals 13 residues. Germline V gene data show CDR1 as DFQATT and CDR2 as SNEGSKA (reference sequence). The CDR3 loop is CSAEREAKNIQYF. The CDR3 region has the DNA TGCAGTGCTGAGCGGGAGGCCAAAAACATTCAGTACTTC.